This entry lists 18 T cell receptor beta chains sequenced from one sample in a study of cytomegalovirus exposure and HLA in healthy donors. Amplification used 60 Vbeta primers and 13 Jbeta primers. The protocol was immunoSEQ multiplex PCR, while the TCRdb copy is restricted to in-frame clones and leaves out a portion. The sample shows around 150,000 clones, roughly three quarters of them seen only once. The sequenced sample consisted of PBMCs. These receptor sequences come from a man aged 35-49 years in good health and CMV-seronegative.

This clone was observed a few times. The chain joins TRBV2 to TRBJ1-2; 8 bases match TRBD1. After removal of 7 bases from V and 8 bases from J, the junction contained 9 bases not matched to a gene. The CDR3 is made up of 13 amino acids. Germline V gene lookup returns CDR1 SNHLY and CDR2 FYNNEI. The CDR3 region is CASKGSTGGGYTF. In DNA form, the CDR3 reads TGTGCCAGCAAAGGATCCACAGGGGGAGGCTACACCTTC.

This chain connects TRBV5-1 to TRBJ2-1; maybe TRBD2 (5 bases). The ends were cut back, 4 bases at V and 8 bases at J, with 10 bases in the middle. Germline CDR1 SGHRS, CDR2 YFSETQ. CDR3 length: 12 amino acids. The CDR3 bases are TGCGCCAGCAGCCCCACCGGGGATGAGCAGTTCTTC. It codes for CASSPTGDEQFF.

The chain links TRBV4-3 to TRBJ2-7, with 8 bases aligning to TRBD1. With V trimmed by 0 bases and J by 0 bases, 13 bases remained unmatched. The germline V gene encodes CDR1 LGHNA and CDR2 YSLEER. The CDR3 length is 19 residues. The CDR3 DNA follows: TGCGCCAGCAGCCAAGATAGATTGGGTGGGACAGGTAGCTCCTACGAGCAGTACTTC. This sequence encodes CASSQDRLGGTGSSYEQYF.

CDR3 nucleotides: TGTGCCAGCAGCCAAGTCACTCCCAATGTGGACATTCAGTACTTC. Residues: CASSQVTPNVDIQYF. The chain uses TRBV4-2 and TRBJ2-4; D remains unclear. CDR3 length: 15 amino acids. V lost 1 base and J 8 bases, leaving 15 bases between the germline ends. Germline V gives CDR1 LGHNA, CDR2 YNFKEQ.

This clone was counted between two and nine times. One junction end disagrees with the germline gene, perhaps due to a read error. J is TRBJ1-2 and V is TRBV19; no definite D call. CDR3 length: 11 residues. Germline lookup yields CDR1 LNHDA and CDR2 SQIVND (reference sequence). The CDR3 reads CASSRNYGYTF. CDR3 in DNA: TGTGCCAGTAGTAGAAACTACGGCTACACCTTC.

The chain combines TRBV4-3 with TRBJ1-1, with TRBD1 matching 9 bases. CDR1 LGHNA and CDR2 YSLEER come from the germline V gene. Losses at the gene ends were 0 bases for V and 4 bases for J; bases not matched to a gene: 6. The CDR3 sequence is 16 residues long. The CDR3 DNA reads TGCGCCAGCAGCCAAGATGCGGTACAGGGGGCCACTGAAGCTTTCTTT. This sequence encodes CASSQDAVQGATEAFF.

This clone appeared once. Other DNA sequences in the same sample also yield this CDR3. CDR3: CASSVASGIGELFF. Written as DNA, the CDR3 is TGTGCCAGCAGCGTAGCGTCGGGGATCGGGGAGCTGTTTTTT. The chain has TRBV9 and TRBJ2-2; TRBD2 is a possible D gene (5 bases). CDR1 is SGDLS and CDR2 is YYNGEE in the germline V gene. The CDR3 contains 14 residues. Deletions cut 0 bases from V and 7 bases from J, with 10 bases between.

With respect to this clone: An end of the junction does not agree with germline; a read error may underlie this. This chain connects TRBV11-2 to TRBJ2-5; maybe TRBD2 (6 bases). Germline V gene sequence: CDR1 SGHAT, CDR2 FQNNGV. The CDR3 consists of 12 residues. The CDR3 here is CASSAVRGGKDF. CDR3 sequence (DNA): TGTGCCAGCAGCGCAGTACGCGGAGGGAAGGACTTC.

This clone has just a few counts. This chain connects TRBV2 to TRBJ1-4; TRBD1 is a possible D gene (6 bases). Trimming shortened V by 4 bases and J by 7 bases, and 31 bases separated the two germline ends. The CDR3 has 20 amino acids. Germline V gives CDR1 SNHLY, CDR2 FYNNEI. The CDR3 sequence is CASSVFNPPPQGPASEKLFF. The CDR3 DNA sequence: TGTGCCAGCAGTGTATTCAATCCCCCCCCACAGGGACCGGCTAGTGAAAAACTGTTTTTT.

The chain couples TRBV5-1 to TRBJ1-1; the match to TRBD1 covers 8 bases. CDR1 is SGHRS and CDR2 is YFSETQ in the germline V gene. The CDR3 spans 15 residues. The V segment lost 4 bases and the J segment 1 base; nucleotides outside the gene matches: 6. This CDR3 is CASSTWTGRNTEAFF. The CDR3 DNA reads as TGCGCCAGCAGCACGTGGACAGGGAGGAACACTGAAGCTTTCTTT.

This clone was detected only a few times. The chain couples TRBV2 to TRBJ1-5; D perhaps matches TRBD1 (6 bases). Germline CDR1 SNHLY, CDR2 FYNNEI. The CDR3 is made up of 14 amino acids. V lost 7 bases and J 3 bases, leaving 13 bases between the germline ends. CDR3 loop: CASTLGANNQPQHF. DNA for the CDR3: TGTGCCAGCACCCTGGGGGCTAACAATCAGCCCCAGCATTTT.

The chain uses TRBV25-1 and TRBJ1-2; 8 nucleotides match TRBD1. Germline V gene sequence: CDR1 MGHDK, CDR2 SYGVNS. This CDR3 is built from 11 residues. V lost 7 bases, J lost 8 bases, and 3 bases stayed unmatched. As DNA, the CDR3 is TGTGCCAGCAAGGACAGGGCCGGCTACACCTTC. Translated: CASKDRAGYTF.

The rearrangement joins TRBV6-5 to TRBJ1-2; 9 bases line up with TRBD1. CDR3 size: 13 residues. Germline assignment: CDR1 MNHEY and CDR2 SVGAGI. V lost 6 bases, J lost 7 bases, and 6 bases stayed unmatched. The CDR3 is CASRLQGAGGYTF. DNA for the CDR3: TGTGCCAGCAGACTACAGGGGGCGGGTGGCTACACCTTC.

The chain has TRBV5-4 and TRBJ2-2; TRBD2 matches at 8 bases. CDR3 size: 16 residues. J gave up 2 bases and V 4 bases, and 7 bases lay outside the gene matches. The germline V gene encodes CDR1 SGHNT and CDR2 YYREEE (reference sequence). DNA of the CDR3: TGTGCCAGCAGCGCGGGGGGAGGGACAAACACCGGGGAGCTGTTTTTT. Residues: CASSAGGGTNTGELFF.

This chain links TRBV19 with TRBJ2-2, with 8 bases aligning to TRBD1. The V segment lost 3 bases and the J segment 5 bases; nucleotides outside the gene matches: 8. This CDR3 contains 16 residues. The germline CDR1 and CDR2 sequences are LNHDA and SQIVND (reference sequence). The CDR3 DNA reads TGTGCCAGTAGTATCATGGGCAGGGGGCGGACCGGGGAGCTGTTTTTT. It codes for CASSIMGRGRTGELFF. The full variable domain, completed using reference TRBV19 and TRBJ2-2, is DGGITQSPKYLFRKEGQNVTLSCEQNLNHDAMYWYRQDPGQGLRLIYYSQIVNDFQKGDIAEGYSVSREKKESFPLTVTSAQKNPTAFYLCASSIMGRGRTGELFFGEGSRLTVL.

In nucleotides, the CDR3 is TGTGCCAGCAGCTTAGTGCGAAGGGGGCCACCCCTGGAGCAGTACTTC. Its translation is CASSLVRRGPPLEQYF. The chain links TRBV7-9 to TRBJ2-7; TRBD1 matches 7 bases. The CDR3 is made up of 16 amino acids. Germline CDR1 SEHNR, CDR2 FQNEAQ (reference sequence). Trimming took 1 base from V and 7 from J; bases not matched to a gene: 13.

This sequence joins TRBV2 and TRBJ2-6; D is perhaps TRBD1 (7 bases). There are 20 residues in the CDR3. Germline V gene sequence: CDR1 SNHLY, CDR2 FYNNEI. V was cut by 4 bases and J by 4 bases, with 26 bases left in between. CDR3 residues: CASSASRDRSPITGANVLTF. CDR3 nucleotides: TGTGCCAGCAGTGCGTCGCGGGACAGAAGTCCAATAACCGGGGCCAACGTCCTGACTTTC.

This chain connects TRBV6-5 to TRBJ2-7; 7 bases map to TRBD2. The junction had 4 bases not matched to a gene; V was cut back by 0 bases and J by 2 bases. CDR1 and CDR2 from the germline V gene are MNHEY and SVGAGI. This CDR3 region has 15 residues. The CDR3 here is CASSYSPSGPYEQYF. The CDR3 region has the DNA TGTGCCAGCAGTTACTCTCCTAGCGGACCCTACGAGCAGTACTTC.